Listed below are T cell receptor beta chains from one sample, sequenced in a study of yellow fever vaccine responses in identical twins. TCRdb processed the RT-PCR reads anew with MiXCR; each CDR3 protein has one entry. The sample includes over 5,500 distinct CDR3 sequences, roughly 84% of them seen just once. The source material was T cells from blood (PBMCs), unsorted or a sorted subset (not recorded which), sampled before or after yellow fever vaccination (not recorded which). All receptors come from a woman between 18 and 29 years old who received the yellow fever vaccine. The conserved cysteine and the conserved F or W are not part of the CDR3 here. Clone size is stated in some rows and not others, as once, few, many or a class when expanded.

v_gene: TRBV6-5
j_gene: TRBJ2-7
abundance: few
CDR3aa: ASSDSGLTYEQY

v_gene: TRBV7-9
j_gene: TRBJ2-1
abundance: NA
CDR3aa: ASRTGTTLEQF

v_gene: TRBV28
j_gene: TRBJ2-1
abundance: NA
CDR3aa: ASSGRAISRNEQF

v_gene: TRBV20-1
j_gene: TRBJ1-1
abundance: NA
CDR3aa: SARVREYTEAF

v_gene: TRBV12-3/TRBV12-4
j_gene: TRBJ2-7
abundance: NA
CDR3aa: ASTPGQAYEQY

v_gene: TRBV11-2
j_gene: TRBJ2-7
abundance: NA
CDR3aa: ASSFIPDEQY

v_gene: TRBV5-6
j_gene: TRBJ1-2
abundance: NA
CDR3aa: ASSLGAQNGYT

v_gene: TRBV4-3
j_gene: TRBJ1-3
abundance: NA
CDR3aa: ASSQDTGMPGNTIY

v_gene: TRBV7-7
j_gene: TRBJ2-3
abundance: NA
CDR3aa: ASSLRDSTDTQY

v_gene: TRBV5-4
j_gene: TRBJ2-7
abundance: NA
CDR3aa: ASSWEDGTYEQY

v_gene: TRBV28
j_gene: TRBJ2-3
abundance: NA
CDR3aa: ASTPGQLSTDTQY

v_gene: TRBV7-3
j_gene: TRBJ2-1
abundance: once
CDR3aa: ASSDGYNEQF

v_gene: TRBV4-3
j_gene: TRBJ2-7
abundance: few
CDR3aa: ASSQDGNEQY

v_gene: TRBV12-3/TRBV12-4
j_gene: TRBJ2-1
abundance: NA
CDR3aa: ASGDSSYNEQF

v_gene: TRBV11-3
j_gene: TRBJ2-7
abundance: NA
CDR3aa: ASSHWPQAYEQY

v_gene: TRBV20-1
j_gene: TRBJ2-2
abundance: NA
CDR3aa: SARDLNTGELF

v_gene: TRBV7-6
j_gene: TRBJ2-7
abundance: NA
CDR3aa: ASSRGGNYEQY